This T cell receptor beta chain comes out of a study of Ad26.COV2.S vaccination and SARS-CoV-2 variants. Sequencing was performed with immunoSEQ multiplex PCR; in TCRdb, only in-frame clones are kept and a portion is missing. The sample holds 430,000 or so clones, 85% to 90% seen once. Germline V CDR1 and CDR2: MDHEN, SYDVKM. The CDR3 totals 15 residues. Trimming left V 5 bases short and J 7 bases short, with 20 bases between. The treatment denotes: about 20 received Ad26.COV2.S at low or high dose, single or two shots; several received placebo; per-sample allocation not given. Samples analyzed were those drawn on day 63 after the first vaccine or placebo injection.

This sample comprised peripheral blood, obtained in a trial of Ad26.COV2.S vaccine versus placebo. The TCR was taken from a person between 18 and 59 years old who received the Ad26.COV2.S COVID-19 vaccine or a placebo. The chain combines TRBV28 with TRBJ1-2, with TRBD1 as a possible D gene (6 bases). In nucleotides, the CDR3 is TGTGCCAGCAGTCCCGCGGGACATAATCTTTTTGGCTACACCTTC. Translating it yields CASSPAGHNLFGYTF.